Listed here are 32 T cell receptor beta chains from one sample, sequenced in a study of vaccination and CD4 T cells after COVID-19. Cultured CD4+ T-cell DNA underwent Oncomine TCR Beta short-read sequencing. TCRdb ran MiXCR on the PCR reads and lists one entry per CDR3 protein. This repertoire shows tens of thousands of distinct CDR3 sequences, over 60% found once; its top ten account for roughly 5%. Treatment denoted: 10-day PBMC culture with coronavirus spike peptide pools or control peptides (ViraFEST assay). The antigens of these receptors remain unknown. The sample taken for sequencing was CD4+ T cells from blood, cultured in vitro. These receptors were collected from a human donor who had recovered from COVID-19.

The rearrangement joins TRBV7-6 to TRBJ2-7, with TRBD2 as a possible D gene (6 bases). The CDR3 loop spans 14 amino acids. The V end was cut by 5 bases, the J end by 2 bases, with 13 bases between. Germline lookup yields CDR1 SGHVS and CDR2 FNYEAQ. CDR3 in DNA: TGTGCCAGCAGCCTGACGACTAGTGCCTACGAGCAGTACTTC. Residues: CASSLTTSAYEQYF.

V usage is TRBV10-3 and J usage is TRBJ2-1, with 10 positions matching TRBD1. Per the germline V gene, CDR1 is ENHRY and CDR2 is SYGVKD. Trimming took 4 bases from V and 5 from J; bases not matched to a gene: 8. The CDR3 sequence is 16 residues long. For the CDR3, the DNA is TGTGCCATCAGTGGGGGACAGGGGCGGGGAGACAATGAGCAGTTCTTC. Encoded protein: CAISGGQGRGDNEQFF.

This clonotype was detected once. CDR3 in amino acids: CASSSGTGAFRGYTF. The CDR3 coding sequence is TGTGCCAGCAGTTCAGGGACAGGGGCTTTTAGAGGCTACACCTTC. This rearrangement joins TRBV12-3 or TRBV12-4 to TRBJ1-2; TRBD1 aligns across 10 bases. The V segment lost 4 bases and the J segment 8 bases; nucleotides outside the gene matches: 10. The CDR3 runs 15 residues.

The chain employs TRBV6-1 and TRBJ2-7; no clear D gene. This CDR3 has 15 residues. Per germline, CDR1 MNHNS and CDR2 SASEGT. Trimming shortened V by 1 base and J by 7 bases, and 17 bases separated the two germline ends. The CDR3 here is CASSEESVRVGEQYF. DNA for the CDR3: TGTGCCAGCAGTGAAGAGTCAGTTCGAGTTGGAGAGCAGTACTTC.

The J gene is TRBJ1-6, the V gene TRBV21-1; the table gives TRBD1 as D, unverified against the DNA. TRBV21-1 is a pseudogene segment. This CDR3 has 13 residues. The CDR3 here is CASSKVGTKALHF. In nucleotides, the CDR3 is TGTGCCAGCAGCAAAGTTGGGACAAAGGCCCTCCACTTT.

This clonotype came up once. The chain joins TRBV2 to TRBJ1-1, with 7 bases identical to TRBD1. The CDR3 runs to 14 residues. V gave up 6 bases and J gave up 5 bases; unmatched junction bases: 9. Per germline, CDR1 SNHLY and CDR2 FYNNEI. The CDR3 DNA reads TGTGCCAGCAGCCTCGACAGGGTGGGAACTGAAGCTTTCTTT. This encodes CASSLDRVGTEAFF.

This clonotype was detected only once. The chain employs TRBV11-1 and TRBJ1-1; D is undetermined. Germline CDR1 reads SGHAT; CDR2 reads FQDESV (reference sequence). This CDR3 region has 13 residues. The V and J ends lost 5 bases and 0 bases respectively, with 7 bases between them. CDR3: CASSDAVNTEAFF. CDR3 nucleotides: TGTGCCAGCAGCGACGCAGTGAACACTGAAGCTTTCTTT.

The CDR3 sequence is CASSFTGTGNTEAFF. The CDR3 bases are TGTGCCAGCAGCTTTACCGGGACGGGGAACACTGAAGCTTTCTTT. The rearrangement links TRBV11-2 to TRBJ1-1; tentatively, D is TRBD1 (5 bases). CDR1 SGHAT and CDR2 FQNNGV come from the germline V gene. V was trimmed by 3 bases and J by 1 base, leaving 12 bases between them. The CDR3 is made up of 15 amino acids. Drawing the rest from reference TRBV11-2 and TRBJ1-1, the complete variable domain is EAGVAQSPRYKIIEKRQSVAFWCNPISGHATLYWYQQILGQGPKLLIQFQNNGVVDDSQLPKDRFSAERLKGVDSTLKIQPAKLEDSAVYLCASSFTGTGNTEAFFGQGTRLTVV.

As concerns this clonotype: A much larger clonotype is one base distant, so this may be a read error. The gene calls are TRBV21-1 and TRBJ2-1; the DNA was not used to check the table's D call, TRBD2. TRBV21-1 has pseudogene status. CDR3 size: 19 residues. The CDR3 DNA reads as TGTGCCAGAAGCACTACAGCTTTAGCGTGCCTTTGCCCCTACAATGAGCAGTTCTTC. Amino acid sequence: CARSTTALACLCPYNEQFF.

This clonotype was counted between two and nine times. The V call is TRBV7-2, the J call TRBJ2-7; D is unresolved. Looked up from germline, CDR1 is SGHTA and CDR2 is FQGNSA. CDR3 length equals 13 residues. The V end was cut by 3 bases, the J end by 1 base, with 7 bases between. CDR3 sequence reads: CASSFSRSYEQYF. The DNA of the CDR3 is TGTGCCAGCAGCTTCTCTCGATCCTACGAGCAGTACTTC.

V is TRBV12-3 or TRBV12-4 and J is TRBJ2-1; 9 bases agree with TRBD2. The CDR3 runs 14 residues. Trimming cost V 8 bases and J 8 bases; bases outside gene matches: 10. The CDR3 sequence is CASVRAGGRDEQFF. DNA for the CDR3: TGTGCCAGCGTTAGGGCGGGAGGGCGCGATGAGCAGTTCTTC.

The rearrangement joins TRBV20-1 to TRBJ1-1; the match to TRBD1 covers 8 bases. Losses at the gene ends were 5 bases for V and 9 bases for J; bases not matched to a gene: 20. The germline V gene encodes CDR1 DFQATT and CDR2 SNEGSKA (reference sequence). The CDR3 extends over 16 amino acids. CDR3: CSADDRETGVRGKAFF. The DNA for the CDR3 is TGCAGTGCTGACGACCGGGAGACAGGGGTTCGTGGGAAAGCTTTCTTT.

The chain links TRBV20-1 to TRBJ1-2; D not resolved. This CDR3 has 17 residues. Trimming removed 0 bases at V and 4 bases at J, with 21 bases between. The germline CDR1 and CDR2 sequences are DFQATT and SNEGSKA (reference sequence). The CDR3 here is CSARDLVRLWASYGYTF. The CDR3 DNA is TGCAGTGCTAGAGATCTCGTTAGGCTCTGGGCCTCCTATGGCTACACCTTC.

The chain combines TRBV20-1 with TRBJ1-2; 7 bases map to TRBD1. The J segment lost 6 bases and the V segment lost 0 bases, leaving 7 bases of the junction unmatched. Germline V gene lookup returns CDR1 DFQATT and CDR2 SNEGSKA (reference sequence). The CDR3 contains 14 residues. The CDR3 DNA reads TGCAGTGCTAGAGAAGGGGAGGGGGCGCATGGCTACACCTTC. This sequence encodes CSAREGEGAHGYTF.

This clonotype was seen more than once but under ten times. This chain links TRBV6-1 with TRBJ1-1, with 7 bases fitting TRBD1. V shed 5 bases and J 4 bases; nucleotides not matched to a gene: 1. CDR1 MNHNS and CDR2 SASEGT come from the germline V gene. The CDR3 extends over 12 amino acids. As DNA, the CDR3 is TGTGCCAGCAGTACAGGGGTCACTGAAGCTTTCTTT. As protein: CASSTGVTEAFF.

The rearrangement links TRBV6-5 to TRBJ1-3; 8 bases agree with TRBD1. The J segment lost 2 bases and the V segment lost 2 bases, leaving 11 bases of the junction unmatched. The CDR3 runs to 18 residues. The germline gives CDR1 MNHEY, CDR2 SVGAGI. The CDR3 loop reads CASSYGGIQGGTGNTIYF. The CDR3 DNA is TGTGCCAGCAGTTACGGGGGAATACAGGGGGGGACTGGAAACACCATATATTTT.

V gene TRBV29-1 combines with J gene TRBJ2-7; 14 positions match TRBD2. V dropped 6 bases and J dropped 7; count of bases not matched to a gene: 11. CDR1 and CDR2 (germline): SQVTM, ANQGSEA. This CDR3 region has 15 residues. The CDR3 loop is CSVPGTSGSGPEQYF. The DNA of the CDR3 is TGCAGCGTCCCCGGGACTAGCGGGAGCGGACCGGAGCAGTACTTC.

In DNA, the CDR3 is TGCGCCAGCAGCTGGACCGGACACCTCCAAGAGACCCAGTACTTC. It codes for CASSWTGHLQETQYF. The chain couples TRBV5-1 to TRBJ2-5, with a tentative D call TRBD1 (5 bases). The CDR3 has 15 amino acids. V was trimmed by 3 bases and J by 1 base, leaving 13 bases between them. Per germline, CDR1 SGHRS and CDR2 YFSETQ.

There are a few counts of this clonotype. The junction does not match germline at one end; this may be a read error. The chain uses TRBV7-7 and TRBJ1-5; weak D call: TRBD1 (5 bases). The CDR3 covers 16 residues. Germline V gene sequence: CDR1 SSHAT, CDR2 FNYEAQ (reference sequence). The CDR3 reads CASSLESWGFWQPQHF. In DNA form, the CDR3 reads TGTGCTAGCAGCTTAGAATCATGGGGGTTTTGGCAGCCCCAGCATTTT.

The chain recombines TRBV20-1 with TRBJ2-5; tentatively, D is TRBD1 or TRBD2 (5 bases each). With 7 bases removed from V and 4 bases from J, the gap between germline ends came to 16 bases. The CDR3 has 13 amino acids. The V gene's germline CDR1 is DFQATT and CDR2 SNEGSKA (reference sequence). The CDR3 DNA is TGCAGTGTTTCTCCGGGGCTCCGAGAGACCCAGTACTTC. As protein: CSVSPGLRETQYF.

J is TRBJ2-3 and V is TRBV15; D gene unclear. Trimming shortened V by 2 bases and J by 5 bases, and 14 bases separated the two germline ends. This CDR3 comprises 15 residues. The germline V gene encodes CDR1 LNHNV and CDR2 YYDKDF (reference sequence). In DNA form, the CDR3 reads TGTGCCACCAGCAGAAACGACCCTCGTGGAGATACGCAGTATTTT. This gives the protein CATSRNDPRGDTQYF.

CDR3: CASSLVSGMNTEAFF. CDR3 DNA sequence: TGTGCCAGCAGCTTAGTGTCAGGCATGAACACTGAAGCTTTCTTT. The chain couples TRBV7-2 to TRBJ1-1; D gene uncertain. Trimming left V 1 base short and J 0 bases short, with 9 bases between. The germline V gene has CDR1 SGHTA and CDR2 FQGNSA. The CDR3 runs 15 residues. Supplemented by reference TRBV7-2 and TRBJ1-1, the full variable domain reads GAGVSQSPSNKVTEKGKDVELRCDPISGHTALYWYRQSLGQGLEFLIYFQGNSAPDKSGLPSDRFSAERTGGSVSTLTIQRTQQEDSAVYLCASSLVSGMNTEAFFGQGTRLTVV.

The rearrangement links TRBV19 to TRBJ2-5, with D perhaps TRBD1 (5 bases). The V gene lost 6 bases and the J gene lost 4 bases, with 18 bases spanning the gap. The CDR3 sequence is 15 residues long. Looked up from germline, CDR1 is LNHDA and CDR2 is SQIVND (reference sequence). The CDR3 nucleotides are TGTGCCAGTAGCCCCGGAGCAGGGTCTACAGAGACCCAGTACTTC. Its protein product is CASSPGAGSTETQYF.

The V gene is TRBV25-1, the J gene TRBJ2-3; 11 bases align to TRBD2. The CDR3 length is 16 residues. Germline V gene sequence: CDR1 MGHDK, CDR2 SYGVNS. The V gene end was trimmed by 0 bases and the J gene end by 6 bases; junction bases not matched to a gene: 5. This CDR3 is CASSEYVAGGRDTQYF. CDR3 DNA: TGTGCCAGCAGTGAATACGTAGCGGGAGGGCGGGATACGCAGTATTTT.

V gene TRBV28 combines with J gene TRBJ1-2; TRBD1 aligns across 8 bases. J was trimmed by 8 bases and V by 3 bases; bases with no gene match: 8. The CDR3 covers 14 residues. In germline, CDR1 is MDHEN, CDR2 SYDVKM. This CDR3 is CASSFTGGKKGYTF. Here the CDR3 DNA reads TGTGCCAGCAGTTTCACAGGGGGAAAAAAAGGCTACACCTTC.

The chain employs TRBV6-5 and TRBJ2-7; D not resolved. Trimming removed 4 bases from V and 3 bases from J, with 13 bases in between. The germline gives CDR1 MNHEY, CDR2 SVGAGI. The CDR3 runs to 14 residues. This CDR3 is CASSSADKNYEQYF. CDR3 bases: TGTGCCAGCAGTTCCGCCGACAAAAACTACGAGCAGTACTTC.

The rearrangement links TRBV28 to TRBJ1-5, with D unresolved. Between the trimmed V and J ends, which lost 10 bases and 2 bases, there was a span of 12 bases. Germline lookup yields CDR1 MDHEN and CDR2 SYDVKM. The CDR3 runs to 13 residues. The CDR3 DNA reads as TGTGCCACCGCACGGGTGGGCAATCAGCCCCAGCATTTT. It codes for CATARVGNQPQHF. Full variable domain (outside the CDR3, taken from reference TRBV28 and TRBJ1-5): DVKVTQSSRYLVKRTGEKVFLECVQDMDHENMFWYRQDPGLGLRLIYFSYDVKMKEKGDIPEGYSVSREKKERFSLILESASTNQTSMYLCATARVGNQPQHFGDGTRLSIL.

The V and J genes are TRBV7-2 and TRBJ2-5, with TRBD2 as a possible D gene (6 bases). The CDR3 extends over 13 amino acids. Germline CDR1 SGHTA, CDR2 FQGNSA. Deletions cut 3 bases from V and 7 bases from J, with 12 bases between. The CDR3 region is CASSFTSIGTQYF. Written as DNA, the CDR3 is TGTGCCAGCAGCTTTACTAGCATTGGGACCCAGTACTTC.

V and J are TRBV2 and TRBJ1-1; D gene unclear. This CDR3 spans 11 amino acids. V was clipped by 8 bases and J by 6 bases, with 10 bases between them. The germline V gene encodes CDR1 SNHLY and CDR2 FYNNEI. CDR3 sequence (DNA): TGTGCCAGCTCATCTCGGGCTGAAGCTTTCTTT. It encodes CASSSRAEAFF.

The chain is built from TRBV28 and TRBJ1-5, with D uncertain. V lost 3 bases and J lost 7, with 7 bases in between. CDR3 size: 12 residues. CDR1 is MDHEN, CDR2 SYDVKM, per germline. Here the CDR3 reads CASSFQNQPQHF. DNA of the CDR3: TGTGCCAGCAGTTTTCAGAACCAGCCCCAGCATTTT.

The V and J genes are TRBV19 and TRBJ1-2, with D possibly matching TRBD1 (6 bases). The length of the CDR3 is 14 residues. V lost 2 bases and J 3 bases, leaving 10 bases between the germline ends. The germline V gene has CDR1 LNHDA and CDR2 SQIVND (reference sequence). DNA for the CDR3: TGTGCCAGTAGTATACAGGCAGGGGACTATGGCTACACCTTC. Residues: CASSIQAGDYGYTF.

This chain links TRBV7-2 with TRBJ2-7, with 8 nucleotides matching TRBD2. V lost 6 bases, J lost 2 bases, and 9 bases stayed unmatched. Germline values: CDR1 SGHTA, CDR2 FQGNSA. The CDR3 runs 15 residues. The CDR3, as DNA: TGTGCCAGCAGGTACGGGGGGGGCGCCCCCTACGAGCAGTACTTC. Its translation: CASRYGGGAPYEQYF.